This is a list of T cell receptor beta chains from one sample in a study of vaccination effects on CD4 cells after COVID-19. TCRdb's copy holds only in-frame clones and misses some; the assay was immunoSEQ multiplex PCR. This table holds 40,000 to 55,000 clones, approximately 82% found once. No antigens are known for them. The sequencing used CD4+ T cells from PBMCs cultured without peptide, collected after COVID-19 vaccination. The receptors come from a human donor who had a prior SARS-CoV-2 infection. The CDR3 runs from the conserved cysteine through the conserved F or W. D genes are given only for firm matches. For some rows the clone size is stated as once, few or many, or as a class when expanded; others skip it.

J gene | CDR3 length | V gene | clone size | D gene | CDR3 protein | CDR3 DNA
TRBJ2-5 | 13 | TRBV5-1 | NA | TRBD2 | CASSRDYGETQYF | TGCGCCAGCAGCCGGGACTACGGAGAGACCCAGTACTTC
TRBJ2-4 | 14 | TRBV7-2 | few | NA | CASSLVGVLDIQYF | TGTGCCAGCAGCTTAGTTGGGGTTTTGGACATTCAGTACTTC
TRBJ1-3 | 15 | TRBV5-6 | NA | NA | CASSLAPTSGNTIYF | TGTGCCAGCAGCTTGGCCCCGACCTCTGGAAACACCATATATTTT
TRBJ2-1 | 19 | TRBV6-1 | NA | TRBD2 | CASSELGTSAFSSYNEQFF | TGTGCCAGCAGTGAATTGGGGACTAGCGCATTTAGCTCCTACAATGAGCAGTTCTTC
TRBJ2-3 | 18 | TRBV5-1 | NA | TRBD2 | CASTPLPLGGGYTDTQYF | TGCGCCAGCACCCCTCTCCCCCTCGGCGGGGGGTACACAGATACGCAGTATTTT
TRBJ1-3 | 16 | TRBV7-9 | NA | NA | CASSVLSGPSGNTIYF | TGTGCCAGCAGCGTACTATCTGGACCCTCAGGAAACACCATATATTTT
TRBJ1-5 | 12 | TRBV12-3/TRBV12-4 | few | NA | CASSLGSQPQHF | TGTGCCAGCAGTTTAGGTTCTCAGCCCCAGCATTTT
TRBJ2-1 | 17 | TRBV19 | NA | TRBD2 | CASSARLAGDSYNEQFF | TGTGCCAGTAGTGCTAGACTAGCGGGGGACTCCTACAATGAGCAGTTCTTC
TRBJ2-1 | 15 | TRBV19 | NA | TRBD2 | CASSTEREVYNEQFF | TGTGCCAGTAGTACCGAGCGGGAAGTCTACAATGAGCAGTTCTTC
TRBJ1-1 | 11 | TRBV15 | NA | NA | CATSSPHGAFF | TGTGCCACCAGCAGTCCCCATGGAGCTTTCTTT
TRBJ1-5 | 12 | TRBV2 | NA | NA | CASSRRDQPQHF | TGTGCCAGCAGTCGGAGGGATCAGCCCCAGCATTTT
TRBJ2-7 | 14 | TRBV7-2 | NA | NA | CASSLVGGPGEQYF | TGTGCCAGCAGCTTAGTCGGAGGGCCCGGCGAGCAGTACTTC
TRBJ2-1 | 13 | TRBV7-2 | few | NA | CASSLEAWDEQFF | TGTGCCAGCAGCTTAGAGGCATGGGATGAGCAGTTCTTC
TRBJ2-1 | 15 | TRBV18 | NA | TRBD2 | CASSLRLAGYNEQFF | TGTGCCAGCTCACTTCGGCTAGCGGGGTACAATGAGCAGTTCTTC
TRBJ1-6 | 16 | TRBV14 | NA | NA | CASSQEGVGANSPLHF | TGTGCCAGCAGCCAAGAAGGGGTAGGGGCTAATTCACCCCTCCACTTT
TRBJ2-1 | 13 | TRBV2 | few | TRBD1 | CASGDSSYNEQFF | TGTGCCAGCGGGGACAGCTCCTACAATGAGCAGTTCTTC
TRBJ2-5 | 14 | TRBV18 | NA | NA | CASSPRRIQETQYF | TGTGCCAGCTCACCACGGAGAATCCAAGAGACCCAGTACTTC
TRBJ1-4 | 14 | TRBV2 | NA | NA | CASKGSLGDEKLFF | TGTGCCAGCAAGGGGAGCCTCGGAGATGAAAAACTGTTTTTT
TRBJ2-3 | 16 | TRBV5-4 | NA | TRBD2 | CASSPKLAGAIDTQYF | TGTGCCAGCAGCCCAAAACTAGCGGGAGCGATAGATACGCAGTATTTT
TRBJ1-1 | 14 | TRBV3-1/TRBV3-2 | NA | NA | CASSPFLVPGEAFF | TGTGCCAGCAGCCCTTTTTTAGTCCCGGGTGAAGCTTTCTTT
TRBJ2-7 | 15 | TRBV6-6 | few | TRBD2 | CASSYSASGIGEQYF | TGTGCCAGCAGTTACTCTGCTAGCGGGATCGGCGAGCAGTACTTC
TRBJ2-4 | 13 | TRBV9 | NA | NA | CASSLGGVNIQYF | TGTGCCAGCAGCCTGGGGGGAGTGAACATTCAGTACTTC
TRBJ1-2 | 14 | TRBV7-2 | NA | NA | CASSLSPGLNGYTF | TGTGCCAGCAGCTTATCTCCAGGGCTTAATGGCTACACCTTC
TRBJ1-5 | 14 | TRBV6-6 | NA | NA | CASSYPVAWQPQHF | TGTGCCAGCAGTTACCCGGTAGCCTGGCAGCCCCAGCATTTT
TRBJ1-2 | 13 | TRBV18 | NA | NA | CASSPQGAGGYTF | TGTGCCAGCTCACCCCAGGGAGCAGGTGGCTACACCTTC
TRBJ1-5 | 14 | TRBV21-1 | NA | NA | CASSNRHSNQPQHF | TGTGCCAGCAGCAATAGACATAGCAATCAGCCCCAGCATTTT
TRBJ1-6 | 16 | TRBV2 | few | TRBD1 | CASSRDRWSYNSPLHF | TGTGCCAGCAGTAGGGACAGGTGGTCCTATAATTCACCCCTCCACTTT
TRBJ1-2 | 11 | TRBV30 | NA | NA | CAREVGDGYTF | TGTGCCCGTGAGGTGGGGGATGGCTACACCTTC
TRBJ1-6 | 14 | TRBV3-1/TRBV3-2 | once | NA | CASSQGRNNSPLHF | TGTGCCAGCAGCCAAGGAAGGAATAATTCACCCCTCCACTTT
TRBJ2-2 | 17 | TRBV10-3 | NA | TRBD2 | CAISDPGSGKRGGELFF | TGTGCCATCAGTGATCCGGGGAGCGGGAAAAGAGGCGGGGAGCTGTTTTTT
TRBJ2-5 | 16 | TRBV3-1/TRBV3-2 | NA | TRBD2 | CASSQGTSGGRETQYF | TGTGCCAGCAGCCAAGGGACTAGCGGGGGTCGTGAGACCCAGTACTTC
TRBJ2-7 | 19 | TRBV13 | NA | TRBD2 | CASSLETPSRLAVSYEQYF | TGTGCCAGCAGCTTGGAAACTCCGTCCCGACTAGCGGTGTCCTACGAGCAGTACTTC
TRBJ1-3 | 13 | TRBV15 | NA | NA | CATSTRLRNTIYF | TGTGCCACCAGCACCCGACTAAGAAACACCATATATTTT
TRBJ2-1 | 16 | TRBV5-1 | NA | TRBD2 | CASSIPTSGGAQEQFF | TGCGCCAGCAGCATACCGACTAGCGGGGGGGCACAAGAGCAGTTCTTC
TRBJ1-2 | 14 | TRBV11-2 | NA | NA | CASSFANRAGGYTF | TGTGCCAGCAGCTTTGCCAACAGGGCGGGAGGCTACACCTTC
TRBJ1-3 | 14 | TRBV5-1 | few | NA | CASSPGGERNTIYF | TGCGCCAGCAGCCCGGGGGGGGAAAGAAACACCATATATTTT
TRBJ2-3 | 15 | TRBV5-1 | NA | TRBD2 | CASSLISGGTDTQYF | TGCGCCAGCAGCTTGATTAGCGGGGGCACAGATACGCAGTATTTT
TRBJ2-5 | 16 | TRBV30 | NA | NA | CAWNNPSRSPGGTQYF | TGTGCCTGGAACAATCCCTCTCGATCGCCCGGAGGGACCCAGTACTTC
TRBJ2-7 | 13 | TRBV5-1 | NA | TRBD1 | CASGGTGVYEQYF | TGCGCCAGCGGGGGGACAGGGGTCTACGAGCAGTACTTC
TRBJ1-1 | 13 | TRBV27 | NA | NA | CASRNRRGAEAFF | TGTGCCAGCAGGAACAGGAGGGGAGCTGAAGCTTTCTTT
TRBJ2-5 | 16 | TRBV10-3 | NA | TRBD2 | CAISLGLAGGQETQYF | TGTGCCATCAGTCTGGGACTAGCGGGAGGACAAGAGACCCAGTACTTC
TRBJ2-3 | 15 | TRBV7-7 | NA | TRBD2 | CASSRLAGSGDTQYF | TGTGCTAGCAGCAGACTAGCGGGGAGTGGGGATACGCAGTATTTT
TRBJ2-7 | 20 | TRBV4-2 | few | TRBD2 | CASSQDSSGLAGGNGYEQYF | TGTGCCAGCAGCCAAGATTCGTCGGGACTAGCGGGAGGGAATGGGTACGAGCAGTACTTC
TRBJ2-7 | 15 | TRBV7-3 | NA | TRBD2 | CASSPDNFREGEQYF | TGTGCCAGCAGCCCCGATAATTTCCGGGAGGGCGAGCAGTACTTC
TRBJ1-6 | 15 | TRBV2 | NA | NA | CASSEDIGGNSPLHF | TGTGCCAGCAGTGAAGATATAGGGGGAAATTCACCCCTCCACTTT
TRBJ1-2 | 12 | TRBV30 | few | NA | CAWTGYFNGYTF | TGTGCCTGGACGGGTTACTTTAATGGCTACACCTTC
TRBJ2-3 | 14 | TRBV7-9 | NA | NA | CASSFSMTADTQYF | TGTGCCAGCAGCTTTTCTATGACTGCTGATACGCAGTATTTT
TRBJ1-1 | 13 | TRBV7-9 | NA | NA | CASSSESGSVAFF | TGTGCCAGCAGCTCTGAGTCCGGGTCGGTAGCTTTCTTT
TRBJ2-1 | 16 | TRBV15 | NA | NA | CATSIALPSSYNEQFF | TGTGCCACCAGCATTGCACTACCTAGCTCCTACAATGAGCAGTTCTTC
TRBJ2-7 | 13 | TRBV3-1/TRBV3-2 | NA | NA | CASSTSRGYEQYF | TGTGCCAGCAGTACGTCAAGGGGCTACGAGCAGTACTTC
TRBJ2-3 | 18 | TRBV19 | NA | TRBD2 | CASSPRSGSRLGTDTQYF | TGTGCCAGTAGTCCACGTAGCGGGAGTAGGTTGGGCACAGATACGCAGTATTTT
TRBJ2-7 | 12 | TRBV3-1/TRBV3-2 | NA | NA | CASSPQDVPQYF | TGTGCCAGCAGCCCCCAGGACGTTCCTCAGTACTTC
TRBJ1-5 | 13 | TRBV5-6 | few | NA | CASSLGSNQPQHF | TGTGCCAGCAGCTTGGGTAGCAATCAGCCCCAGCATTTT